Below are 22 T cell receptor beta chains sequenced from a single sample in a study of T-cell memory formation after mild COVID-19. A single record per CDR3 protein comes from TCRdb applying MiXCR to the 5' RACE reads. Of hundreds of thousands of distinct CDR3 sequences listed, about 20% are singletons. Input material: PBMCs or a T cell subset sorted from them (not recorded which). The receptor source for this set is an adult woman who had mild COVID-19 (a few samples of this study predate the infection). Cell type and time point are not known.

The V gene is TRBV20-1, the J gene TRBJ2-1, with 8 bases that match TRBD2. With 2 bases clipped from V and 5 bases from J, the junction kept 5 bases outside the gene matches. The CDR3 runs to 14 residues. Germline CDR1 reads DFQATT; CDR2 reads SNEGSKA (reference sequence). The DNA for the CDR3 is TGCAGTGCTAGACACGGGGGGGCAAACAATGAGCAGTTCTTC. Its translation is CSARHGGANNEQFF.

This clonotype appeared a few times. The V and J genes are TRBV29-1 and TRBJ2-7; tentative D call: TRBD2 (6 bases). Germline V CDR1 and CDR2: SQVTM, ANQGSEA. The CDR3 runs to 19 residues. The germline V and J ends were trimmed by 6 bases and 0 bases, with 30 bases remaining between them. The CDR3 nucleotides are TGCAGCGTGCTTGCCCCACAACCCCCGGGACTCGTCTTCTCCTACGAGCAGTACTTC. Residues: CSVLAPQPPGLVFSYEQYF.

This clonotype was seen more than once but under ten times. This chain links TRBV4-2 with TRBJ1-2; D not certain. The length of the CDR3 is 12 residues. Per germline, CDR1 LGHNA and CDR2 YNFKEQ. V lost 4 bases and J lost 8, with 11 bases in between. CDR3 protein: CASSLHGGGYTF. For the CDR3, the DNA is TGTGCCAGCAGCCTTCACGGCGGAGGCTACACCTTC.

This clonotype was counted only a few times. The chain carries TRBV20-1 and TRBJ2-1; D gene ambiguous. V shed 0 bases and J shed 10 bases, with 7 bases lying between them. This CDR3 is built from 11 residues. The germline V gene has CDR1 DFQATT and CDR2 SNEGSKA (reference sequence). The CDR3 DNA follows: TGCAGTGCTAGAGATTTCCCCGAGCAGTTCTTC. Translating gives CSARDFPEQFF.

The J gene is TRBJ2-5, the V gene TRBV19; TRBD2 matches 7 bases. CDR1 and CDR2 (germline): LNHDA, SQIVND (reference sequence). J gave up 5 bases and V 4 bases, and 7 bases lay outside the gene matches. The CDR3 extends over 14 amino acids. CDR3 sequence: CASSTLMGGETQYF. The CDR3 nucleotides read TGTGCCAGTAGTACCTTAATGGGGGGGGAGACCCAGTACTTC.

This clonotype was seen repeatedly, ten times or more. The genes are TRBV7-2 and TRBJ1-6, with D uncertain. CDR3 length equals 12 residues. Trimming removed 1 base at V and 10 bases at J, with 5 bases between. CDR1 and CDR2 (germline): SGHTA, FQGNSA. The CDR3 DNA sequence: TGTGCCAGCAGCTTAGAGCGGTCACCCCTCCACTTT. Its protein is CASSLERSPLHF.

There are a few counts of this clonotype. The chain employs TRBV5-1 and TRBJ2-7; D is unresolved. CDR1 SGHRS and CDR2 YFSETQ come from the germline V gene. This CDR3 has 14 residues. Trimming took 1 base from V and 4 from J, leaving 12 bases between them. This chain's CDR3 is CASSLTAFSYEQYF. CDR3 bases: TGCGCCAGCAGCTTGACAGCCTTTTCTTACGAGCAGTACTTC.

The CDR3 coding sequence is TGTGCCAGCAGTCCTCATCAACATGAGCAGTTCTTC. Residues: CASSPHQHEQFF. J is TRBJ2-1 and V is TRBV6-2 or TRBV6-3; D remains unclear. V dropped 5 bases and J dropped 8 bases, with 10 bases sitting between them. There are 12 residues in the CDR3. Germline-derived CDR1 and CDR2 are MNHEY and SVGEGT.

This rearrangement joins TRBV20-1 to TRBJ2-3; a weak D match, TRBD2 (5 bases). Germline CDR1 DFQATT, CDR2 SNEGSKA (reference sequence). V dropped 3 bases and J dropped 2 bases, with 9 bases sitting between them. This CDR3 has 13 residues. DNA for the CDR3: TGCAGTGCTAGGTCAGCGGACACAGATACGCAGTATTTT. Amino acid sequence: CSARSADTDTQYF.

The CDR3 bases are TGCGCCAGCAGCAGGTCTAGCGGTTTACCCTACGAGCAGTACTTC. This gives the protein CASSRSSGLPYEQYF. The gene calls are TRBV5-1 and TRBJ2-7; 7 bases match TRBD2. The CDR3 covers 15 residues. The V segment lost 4 bases and the J segment 2 bases; nucleotides outside the gene matches: 9. From germline, CDR1 is SGHRS and CDR2 YFSETQ.

This clonotype was recorded a few times. The chain is built from TRBV9 and TRBJ2-5, with D perhaps matching TRBD1 or TRBD2 (5 bases each). The CDR3 totals 16 residues. The V and J ends lost 5 bases and 5 bases respectively, with 22 bases between them. From germline, CDR1 is SGDLS and CDR2 YYNGEE. Here the CDR3 reads CASRGVMPPSRETQYF. In DNA form, the CDR3 reads TGTGCCAGCAGGGGGGTAATGCCCCCTTCGCGGGAGACCCAGTACTTC. Drawing the rest from reference TRBV9 and TRBJ2-5, the complete variable domain is DSGVTQTPKHLITATGQRVTLRCSPRSGDLSVYWYQQSLDQGLQFLIQYYNGEERAKGNILERFSAQQFPDLHSELNLSSLELGDSALYFCASRGVMPPSRETQYFGPGTRLLVL.

This clonotype was counted at least ten times. The rearrangement links TRBV5-5 to TRBJ2-6, with D uncertain. Germline CDR1 and CDR2: SGHKS and YYEKEE (reference sequence). There are 14 residues in the CDR3. With 2 bases removed from V and 0 bases from J, the gap between germline ends came to 3 bases. As DNA, the CDR3 is TGTGCCAGCAGCTTTAGCTCTGGGGCCAACGTCCTGACTTTC. It specifies CASSFSSGANVLTF.

The genes are TRBV3-1 and TRBJ1-2; 7 bases match TRBD1. V was clipped by 1 base and J by 4 bases; unmatched bases: 3. Germline assignment: CDR1 LGHDT and CDR2 YNNKEL (reference sequence). CDR3 length: 14 amino acids. Written as DNA, the CDR3 is TGTGCCAGCAGCCAAGCTGGGACAGCCTATGGCTACACCTTC. Residues: CASSQAGTAYGYTF.

This clonotype was detected a few times. This chain joins TRBV20-1 and TRBJ1-2; 10 nucleotides match TRBD1. The V and J ends lost 5 bases and 7 bases, in that order; junction bases with no gene match: 7. The CDR3 runs to 13 residues. Germline V gene data show CDR1 as DFQATT and CDR2 as SNEGSKA (reference sequence). CDR3 bases: TGCAGTGCTCGACAGGGGGCGATTGGTGGCTACACCTTC. It codes for CSARQGAIGGYTF.

The rearrangement joins TRBV4-1 to TRBJ1-1, with 7 bases that match TRBD1. CDR3 length equals 13 residues. The V segment lost 6 bases and the J segment 2 bases; nucleotides outside the gene matches: 3. The germline V gene has CDR1 MGHRA and CDR2 YSYEKL. The CDR3 DNA is TGCGCCAGCAGGAGGGACAGTAACACTGAAGCTTTCTTT. Translation gives CASRRDSNTEAFF.

The gene calls are TRBV7-9 and TRBJ1-1; D possibly corresponds to TRBD1 (5 bases). Trimming pared 4 bases from V and 1 base from J, leaving 13 bases between. CDR3 length: 15 amino acids. Germline V gene lookup returns CDR1 SEHNR and CDR2 FQNEAQ (reference sequence). The CDR3 region is CASSSGVIRNTEAFF. CDR3 sequence (DNA): TGTGCCAGCAGCTCGGGGGTCATTCGGAACACTGAAGCTTTCTTT.

This clonotype was seen only a few times. The gene calls are TRBV6-5 and TRBJ2-7; 7 bases agree with TRBD1. CDR1 and CDR2 (germline): MNHEY, SVGAGI. This CDR3 region has 16 residues. V dropped 5 bases and J dropped 0; count of bases not matched to a gene: 10. DNA for the CDR3: TGTGCCAGCAGTCCAAGACCCGGGACAGTCTCCTACGAGCAGTACTTC. Translation gives CASSPRPGTVSYEQYF.

This clonotype was picked up many times. This chain links TRBV11-2 with TRBJ2-7; no reliable D call. This CDR3 has 14 residues. Germline V gene data show CDR1 as SGHAT and CDR2 as FQNNGV. Trimming took 5 bases from V and 2 from J, leaving 13 bases between them. This CDR3 reads CASSLALGPYEQYF. CDR3 DNA: TGTGCCAGCAGCCTTGCCCTAGGGCCCTACGAGCAGTACTTC.

Many counts were recorded for this clonotype. The chain combines TRBV3-1 with TRBJ2-7, with 7 positions matching TRBD1. This CDR3 contains 14 residues. The germline V gene encodes CDR1 LGHDT and CDR2 YNNKEL (reference sequence). The junction had 6 bases not matched to a gene; V was cut back by 6 bases and J by 1 base. The CDR3 DNA reads as TGTGCCAGCAGTGATGGGACAGCATCCTACGAGCAGTACTTC. Protein sequence: CASSDGTASYEQYF.

This clonotype appeared a few times. The gene calls are TRBV5-5 and TRBJ2-7, with a tentative D call TRBD2 (6 bases). The V gene's germline CDR1 is SGHKS and CDR2 YYEKEE (reference sequence). Deletions cut 0 bases from V and 4 bases from J, with 11 bases between. The CDR3 totals 14 residues. The CDR3 region has the DNA TGTGCCAGCAGCTTGGCGGGGGTAGTTTACGAGCAGTACTTC. This codes for CASSLAGVVYEQYF.

This clonotype was detected a few times. The CDR3, as DNA: TGTGCCAGCAGCGCCACGACAGGGGTGCGGGTTCCGGACGATGAGCAGTTCTTC. Its protein is CASSATTGVRVPDDEQFF. V and J are TRBV21-1 and TRBJ2-1; TRBD1 is taken as the D call from the table, unchecked against the DNA. TRBV21-1 is designated a pseudogene. There are 18 residues in the CDR3.

This clonotype came up many times. This chain joins TRBV12-3 or TRBV12-4 and TRBJ2-5, with a possible D match to TRBD2 (5 bases). V lost 3 bases and J lost 2, with 19 bases in between. The CDR3 has 17 amino acids. CDR3 sequence reads: CASSLGVGLGLQETQYF. CDR3 nucleotide sequence: TGTGCCAGCAGTTTGGGAGTGGGTTTGGGGTTACAAGAGACCCAGTACTTC.